This entry features one T cell receptor beta chain sequence. This entry is derived from a study of cytomegalovirus exposure and HLA in healthy donors. Trimming removed 3 bases at V and 0 bases at J, with 6 bases between. CDR3 length: 15 amino acids. Per the germline V gene, CDR1 is MDHEN and CDR2 is SYDVKM. The PCR contained 60 Vbeta and 13 Jbeta primers. Using immunoSEQ multiplex PCR, the repertoire was profiled, and TCRdb retains in-frame clones only, with some absent. The sample yields approximately 110,000 clones, 73% seen once. The chain is built from TRBV28 and TRBJ2-6; D is unresolved. Input material: PBMCs. The TCR sequence derives from a woman under 40 in good health and CMV-seronegative. The CDR3 DNA reads as TGTGCCAGCAGTTTTCTAGGCTCTGGGGCCAACGTCCTGACTTTC. This gives the protein CASSFLGSGANVLTF.